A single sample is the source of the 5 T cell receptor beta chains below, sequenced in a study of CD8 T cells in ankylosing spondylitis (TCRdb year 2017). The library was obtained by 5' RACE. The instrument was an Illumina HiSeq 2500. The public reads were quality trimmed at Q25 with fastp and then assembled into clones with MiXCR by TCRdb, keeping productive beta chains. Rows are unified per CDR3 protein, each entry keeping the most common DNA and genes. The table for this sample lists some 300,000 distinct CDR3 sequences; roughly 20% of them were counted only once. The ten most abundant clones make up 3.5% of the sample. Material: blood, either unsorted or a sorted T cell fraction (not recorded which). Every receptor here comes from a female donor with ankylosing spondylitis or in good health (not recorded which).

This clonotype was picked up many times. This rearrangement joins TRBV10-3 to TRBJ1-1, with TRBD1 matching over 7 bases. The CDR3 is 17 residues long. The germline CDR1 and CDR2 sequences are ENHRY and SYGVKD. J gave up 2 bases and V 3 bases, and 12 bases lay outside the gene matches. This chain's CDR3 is CAISDFRGGGGNTEAFF. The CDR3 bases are TGTGCCATCAGTGATTTTCGAGGGGGCGGAGGAAACACTGAAGCTTTCTTT.

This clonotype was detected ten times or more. This chain's CDR3 is CASSQEWSRMGYTF. The CDR3 DNA reads TGCGCCAGCAGCCAAGAGTGGTCACGAATGGGCTACACCTTC. The chain carries TRBV4-3 and TRBJ1-2, with unresolved D. V lost 0 bases, J lost 8 bases, and 13 bases lay in between. The CDR3 has 14 amino acids. The V gene's germline CDR1 is LGHNA and CDR2 YSLEER.

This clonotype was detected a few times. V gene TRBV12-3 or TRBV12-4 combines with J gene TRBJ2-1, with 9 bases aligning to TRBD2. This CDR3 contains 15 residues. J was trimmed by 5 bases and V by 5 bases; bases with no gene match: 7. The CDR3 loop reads CASSRPSGTNNEQFF. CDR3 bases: TGTGCCAGCAGTCGGCCTAGCGGGACTAACAATGAGCAGTTCTTC.

The CDR3 loop reads CASSLKATDTQYF. In DNA, the CDR3 is TGCGCCAGCAGCTTGAAGGCCACAGATACGCAGTATTTT. The chain couples TRBV5-1 to TRBJ2-3; D call uncertain. The V gene lost 1 base and the J gene lost 2 bases, with 5 bases spanning the gap. The CDR3 has 13 residues. Per the germline V gene, CDR1 is SGHRS and CDR2 is YFSETQ.

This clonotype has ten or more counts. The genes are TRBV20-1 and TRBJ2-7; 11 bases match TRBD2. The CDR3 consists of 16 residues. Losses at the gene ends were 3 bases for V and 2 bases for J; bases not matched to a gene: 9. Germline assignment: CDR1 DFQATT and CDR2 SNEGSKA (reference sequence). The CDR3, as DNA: TGCAGTGCTAGTGCGGGCCCGGGACTAGCGGCCTACGAGCAGTACTTC. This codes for CSASAGPGLAAYEQYF.